This T cell receptor beta chain was identified during a study of blood T cells in healthy people across ages. Primers used in a second PCR of about 6 to 11 cycles were a sample-barcoded 5' primer and a J-beta primer mix. Each CDR3 protein gets one entry after TCRdb re-called the 5' RACE reads with MiXCR. Of 1.5 million to 2 million distinct CDR3 sequences in the sample, approximately 30% were seen once. No fewer than 6 micrograms of total RNA were isolated from every sample. The specimen was blood. This clonotype originated in a woman in her 30s in good health.

In nucleotides, the CDR3 is TGTGCCACCAGCAGAGCCTTGGGGGGGACCACAGATACGCAGTATTTT. Its protein product is CATSRALGGTTDTQYF. V gene TRBV15 combines with J gene TRBJ2-3, with TRBD2 matching over 7 bases. The CDR3 runs to 16 residues. CDR1 is LNHNV, CDR2 YYDKDF, per germline (reference sequence). The V and J ends lost 1 base and 2 bases, in that order; junction bases with no gene match: 6. The variable domain in full, with the rest retrieved from reference TRBV15 and TRBJ2-3, is DAMVIQNPRYQVTQFGKPVTLSCSQTLNHNVMYWYQQKSSQAPKLLFHYYDKDFNNEADTPDNFQSRRPNTSFCFLDIRSPGLGDTAMYLCATSRALGGTTDTQYFGPGTRLTVL.